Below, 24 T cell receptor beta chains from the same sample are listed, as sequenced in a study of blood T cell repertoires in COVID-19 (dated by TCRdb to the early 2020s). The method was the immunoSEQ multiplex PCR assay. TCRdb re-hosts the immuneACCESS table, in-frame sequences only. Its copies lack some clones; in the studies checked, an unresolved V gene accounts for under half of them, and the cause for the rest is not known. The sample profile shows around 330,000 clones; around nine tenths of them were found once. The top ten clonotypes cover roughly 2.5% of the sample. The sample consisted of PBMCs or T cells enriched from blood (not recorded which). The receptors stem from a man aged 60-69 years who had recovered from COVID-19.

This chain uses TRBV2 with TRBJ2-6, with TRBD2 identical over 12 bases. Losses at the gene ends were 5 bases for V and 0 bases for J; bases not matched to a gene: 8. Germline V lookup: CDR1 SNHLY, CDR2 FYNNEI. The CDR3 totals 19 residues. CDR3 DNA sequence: TGTGCCAGCAGTTCACGGACTAGCGGGGCCCTCTCTGGGGCCAACGTCCTGACTTTC. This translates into CASSSRTSGALSGANVLTF.

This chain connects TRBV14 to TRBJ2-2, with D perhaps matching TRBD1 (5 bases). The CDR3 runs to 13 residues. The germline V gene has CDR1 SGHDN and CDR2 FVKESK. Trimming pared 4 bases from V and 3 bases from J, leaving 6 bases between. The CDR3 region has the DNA TGTGCCAGCAGCCGACAGTACACCGGGGAGCTGTTTTTT. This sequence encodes CASSRQYTGELFF. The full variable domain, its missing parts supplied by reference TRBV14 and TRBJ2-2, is EAGVTQFPSHSVIEKGQTVTLRCDPISGHDNLYWYRRVMGKEIKFLLHFVKESKQDESGMPNNRFLAERTGGTYSTLKVQPAELEDSGVYFCASSRQYTGELFFGEGSRLTVL.

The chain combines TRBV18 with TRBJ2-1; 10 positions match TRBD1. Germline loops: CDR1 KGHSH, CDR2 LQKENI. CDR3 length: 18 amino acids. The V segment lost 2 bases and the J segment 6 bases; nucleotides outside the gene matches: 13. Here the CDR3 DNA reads TGTGCCAGCTCACCATTGGGGACAGGGGCCAGAGGGAGCAATGAGCAGTTCTTC. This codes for CASSPLGTGARGSNEQFF.

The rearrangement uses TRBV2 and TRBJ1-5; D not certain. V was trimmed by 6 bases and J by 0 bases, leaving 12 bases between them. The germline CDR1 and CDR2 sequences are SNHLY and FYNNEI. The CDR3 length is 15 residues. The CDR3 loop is CASSWAKDSNQPQHF. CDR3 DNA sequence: TGTGCCAGCAGCTGGGCAAAAGATAGCAATCAGCCCCAGCATTTT.

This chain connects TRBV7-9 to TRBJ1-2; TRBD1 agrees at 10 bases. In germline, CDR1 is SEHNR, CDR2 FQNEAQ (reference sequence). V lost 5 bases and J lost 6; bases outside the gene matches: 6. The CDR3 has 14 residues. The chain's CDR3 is CASSPGQGRNGYTF. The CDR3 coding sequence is TGTGCCAGCAGCCCGGGACAGGGGCGAAATGGCTACACCTTC.

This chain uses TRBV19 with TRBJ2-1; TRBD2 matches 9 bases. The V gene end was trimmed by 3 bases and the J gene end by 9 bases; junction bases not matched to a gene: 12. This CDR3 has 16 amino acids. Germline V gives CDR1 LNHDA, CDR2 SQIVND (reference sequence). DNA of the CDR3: TGTGCCAGTAGTATTTTTGTGGCGGGAGGGCCGGGTGAGCAGTTCTTC. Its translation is CASSIFVAGGPGEQFF.

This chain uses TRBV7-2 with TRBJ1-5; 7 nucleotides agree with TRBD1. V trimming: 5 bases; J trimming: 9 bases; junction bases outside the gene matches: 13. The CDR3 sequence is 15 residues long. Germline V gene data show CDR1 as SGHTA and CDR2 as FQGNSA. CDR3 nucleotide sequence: TGTGCCAGCAGCCCCAAAACAGGGGTTTTTGGGCCCCAGCATTTT. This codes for CASSPKTGVFGPQHF.

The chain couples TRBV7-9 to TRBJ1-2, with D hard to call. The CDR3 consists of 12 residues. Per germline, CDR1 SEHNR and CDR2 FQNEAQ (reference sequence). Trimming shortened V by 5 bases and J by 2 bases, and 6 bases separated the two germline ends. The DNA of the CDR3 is TGTGCCAGCAGCGGGGAGAACTATGGCTACACCTTC. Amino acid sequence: CASSGENYGYTF.

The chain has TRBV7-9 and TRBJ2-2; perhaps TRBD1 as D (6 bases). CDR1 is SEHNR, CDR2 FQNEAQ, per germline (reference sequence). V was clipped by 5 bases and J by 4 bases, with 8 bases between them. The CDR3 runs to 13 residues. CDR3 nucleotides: TGTGCCAGCAGCCACAGGGCCACCGGGGAGCTGTTTTTT. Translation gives CASSHRATGELFF. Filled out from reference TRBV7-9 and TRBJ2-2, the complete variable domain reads DTGVSQNPRHKITKRGQNVTFRCDPISEHNRLYWYRQTLGQGPEFLTYFQNEAQLEKSRLLSDRFSAERPKGSFSTLEIQRTEQGDSAMYLCASSHRATGELFFGEGSRLTVL.

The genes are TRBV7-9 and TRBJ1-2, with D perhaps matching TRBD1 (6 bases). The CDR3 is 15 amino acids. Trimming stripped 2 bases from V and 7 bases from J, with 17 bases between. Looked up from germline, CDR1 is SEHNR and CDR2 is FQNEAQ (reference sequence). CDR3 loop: CASSLWDTSLGGYTF. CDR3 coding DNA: TGTGCCAGCAGCTTATGGGACACCTCCCTCGGTGGCTACACCTTC.

The CDR3 loop is CASSLSRAGGGTGYTF. As DNA, the CDR3 is TGTGCCAGCAGTTTATCAAGGGCAGGAGGGGGCACTGGCTACACCTTC. The rearrangement uses TRBV27 and TRBJ1-2; 7 bases match TRBD1. CDR1 and CDR2 (germline): MNHEY, SMNVEV (reference sequence). This CDR3 has 16 amino acids. The junction had 11 bases not matched to a gene; V was cut back by 0 bases and J by 7 bases.

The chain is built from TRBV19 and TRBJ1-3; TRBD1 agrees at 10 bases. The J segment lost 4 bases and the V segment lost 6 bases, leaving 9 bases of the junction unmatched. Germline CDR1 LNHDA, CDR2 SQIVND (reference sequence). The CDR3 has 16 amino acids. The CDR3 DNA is TGTGCCAGTAGGGACAGGGGGGCAAGCGCGGGAAACACCATATATTTT. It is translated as CASRDRGASAGNTIYF.

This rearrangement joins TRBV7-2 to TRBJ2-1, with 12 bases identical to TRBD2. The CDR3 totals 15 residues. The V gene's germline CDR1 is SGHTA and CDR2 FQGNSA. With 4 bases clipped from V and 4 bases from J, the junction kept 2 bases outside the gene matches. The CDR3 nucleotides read TGTGCCAGCAGCTCTAGCGGGGGGGGATACAATGAGCAGTTCTTC. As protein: CASSSSGGGYNEQFF. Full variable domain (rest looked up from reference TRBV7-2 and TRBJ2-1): GAGVSQSPSNKVTEKGKDVELRCDPISGHTALYWYRQSLGQGLEFLIYFQGNSAPDKSGLPSDRFSAERTGGSVSTLTIQRTQQEDSAVYLCASSSSGGGYNEQFFGPGTRLTVL.

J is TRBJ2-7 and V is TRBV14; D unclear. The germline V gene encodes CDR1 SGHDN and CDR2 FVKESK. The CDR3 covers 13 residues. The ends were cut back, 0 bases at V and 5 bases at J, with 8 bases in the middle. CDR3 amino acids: CASSQEGRNEQYF. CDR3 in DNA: TGTGCCAGCAGCCAAGAGGGCCGGAACGAGCAGTACTTC.

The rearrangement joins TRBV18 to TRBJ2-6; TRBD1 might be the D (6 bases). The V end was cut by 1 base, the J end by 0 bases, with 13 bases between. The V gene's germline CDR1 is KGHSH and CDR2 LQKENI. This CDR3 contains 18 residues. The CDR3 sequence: CASSPRQARLSGANVLTF. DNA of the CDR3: TGTGCCAGCTCACCACGACAGGCTAGGCTCTCTGGGGCCAACGTCCTGACTTTC.

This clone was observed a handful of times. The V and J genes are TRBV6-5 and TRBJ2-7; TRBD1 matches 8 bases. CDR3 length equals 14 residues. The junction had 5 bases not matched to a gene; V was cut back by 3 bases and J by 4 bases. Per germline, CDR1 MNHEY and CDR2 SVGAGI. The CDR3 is CASSYGQGAYEQYF. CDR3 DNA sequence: TGTGCCAGCAGTTATGGACAGGGCGCGTACGAGCAGTACTTC.

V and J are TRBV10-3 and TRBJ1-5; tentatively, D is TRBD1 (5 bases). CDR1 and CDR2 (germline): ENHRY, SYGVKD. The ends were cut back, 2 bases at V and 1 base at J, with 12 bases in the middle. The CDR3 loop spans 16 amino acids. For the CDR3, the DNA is TGTGCCATCAGTGAGGGGGGGGTGGTGAGCAATCAGCCCCAGCATTTT. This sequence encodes CAISEGGVVSNQPQHF.

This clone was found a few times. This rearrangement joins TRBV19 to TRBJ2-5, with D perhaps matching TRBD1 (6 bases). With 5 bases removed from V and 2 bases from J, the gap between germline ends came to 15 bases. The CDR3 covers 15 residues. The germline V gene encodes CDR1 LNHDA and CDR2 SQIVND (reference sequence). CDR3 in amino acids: CASSATQGRQETQYF. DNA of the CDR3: TGTGCCAGTAGTGCGACACAGGGTCGACAAGAGACCCAGTACTTC.

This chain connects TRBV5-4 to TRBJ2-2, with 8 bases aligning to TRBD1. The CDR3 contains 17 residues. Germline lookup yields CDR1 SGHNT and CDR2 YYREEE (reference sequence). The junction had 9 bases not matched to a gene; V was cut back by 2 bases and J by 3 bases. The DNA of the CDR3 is TGTGCCAGCAGCTTCGCACTAGGACAGGGTCACACCGGGGAGCTGTTTTTT. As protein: CASSFALGQGHTGELFF. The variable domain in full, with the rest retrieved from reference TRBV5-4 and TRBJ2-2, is ETGVTQSPTHLIKTRGQQVTLRCSSQSGHNTVSWYQQALGQGPQFIFQYYREEENGRGNFPPRFSGLQFPNYSSELNVNALELDDSALYLCASSFALGQGHTGELFFGEGSRLTVL.

Here the CDR3 DNA reads TGTGCCAGCAGCCTGGACAGGGGATCCTACGAGCAGTACTTC. Protein: CASSLDRGSYEQYF. The genes are TRBV7-8 and TRBJ2-7; 9 positions agree with TRBD1. Germline V gene lookup returns CDR1 SGHVS and CDR2 FQNEAQ. The length of the CDR3 is 14 residues. Trimming took 5 bases from V and 1 from J; bases not matched to a gene: 3.

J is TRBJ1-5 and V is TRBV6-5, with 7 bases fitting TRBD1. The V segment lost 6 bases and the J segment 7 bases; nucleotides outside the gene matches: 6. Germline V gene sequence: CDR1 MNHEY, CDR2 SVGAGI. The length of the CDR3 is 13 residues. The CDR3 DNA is TGTGCCAGCAGCCTACAGGGGCGACAGCCCCAGCATTTT. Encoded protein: CASSLQGRQPQHF.

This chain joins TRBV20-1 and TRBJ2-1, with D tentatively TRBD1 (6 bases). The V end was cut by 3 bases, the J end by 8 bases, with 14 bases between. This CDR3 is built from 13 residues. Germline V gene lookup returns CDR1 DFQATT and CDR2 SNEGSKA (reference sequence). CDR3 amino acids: CSASRTVNDEQFF. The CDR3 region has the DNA TGCAGTGCTAGTCGGACAGTTAATGATGAGCAGTTCTTC.

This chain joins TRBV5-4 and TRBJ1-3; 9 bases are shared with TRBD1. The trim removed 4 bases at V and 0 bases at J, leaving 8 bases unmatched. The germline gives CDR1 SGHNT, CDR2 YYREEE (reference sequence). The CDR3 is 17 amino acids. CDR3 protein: CASSAGTGSLSGNTIYF. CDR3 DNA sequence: TGTGCCAGCAGCGCCGGGACAGGGAGCCTCTCTGGAAACACCATATATTTT.

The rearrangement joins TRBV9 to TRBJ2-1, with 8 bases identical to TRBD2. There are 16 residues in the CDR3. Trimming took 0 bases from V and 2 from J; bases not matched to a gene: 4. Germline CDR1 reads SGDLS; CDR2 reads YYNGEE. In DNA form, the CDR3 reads TGTGCCAGCAGCGTAGTGTCGGGAGGGCCCTACAATGAGCAGTTCTTC. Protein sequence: CASSVVSGGPYNEQFF.